These 19 T cell receptor beta chains were all obtained from the same sample, sequenced in a study of blood T cell repertoires in COVID-19. The assay was immunoSEQ multiplex PCR, and TCRdb's table has in-frame clones only and misses some. The sample has around 200,000 clones, 75% to 90% seen once. The sequenced material came from PBMCs or T cells enriched from blood (not recorded which). The receptors come from a man aged 40-49 years who had recovered from COVID-19.

Comment on this clone: A far larger clone is off by one base, so a read error is likely. The chain recombines TRBV28 with TRBJ2-3, with TRBD1 identical over 10 bases. Germline CDR1 MDHEN, CDR2 SYDVKM. This CDR3 has 14 residues. J lost 1 base, V lost 5 bases, and 0 bases had no gene match. The CDR3 loop reads CASSGTGGTDTQYF. Written as DNA, the CDR3 is TGTGCCAGCAGTGGGACAGGGGGCACAGATACGCAGTATTTT.

The chain has TRBV18 and TRBJ2-5; TRBD2 agrees at 13 bases. CDR1 is KGHSH, CDR2 LQKENI, per germline. V lost 5 bases, J lost 5 bases, and 8 bases stayed unmatched. The CDR3 covers 16 residues. The CDR3 is CASSRLAGGSDETQYF. DNA of the CDR3: TGTGCCAGCTCAAGACTAGCGGGAGGTTCAGATGAGACCCAGTACTTC.

The chain uses TRBV3-1 (or the pseudogene TRBV3-2) and TRBJ2-7; no clear D gene. V lost 1 base to trimming and J lost 4 bases, with 5 bases between them. This CDR3 spans 12 amino acids. The germline gives CDR1 LGHDT, CDR2 YNNKEL (reference sequence). The CDR3 DNA reads as TGTGCCAGCAGCCAAGCAGGTTACGAGCAGTACTTC. Protein sequence: CASSQAGYEQYF.

This clone was seen ten or more times. The CDR3 spells CASSDSTSGSTDTQYF. As DNA, the CDR3 is TGTGCCAGCAGTGACTCGACTAGCGGGAGCACAGATACGCAGTATTTT. The rearrangement joins TRBV6-4 to TRBJ2-3, with 10 bases matching TRBD2. From germline, CDR1 is MRHNA and CDR2 SNTAGT. J lost 0 bases, V lost 0 bases, and 0 bases had no gene match. The length of the CDR3 is 16 residues.

V and J are TRBV28 and TRBJ2-7, with 7 bases that match TRBD2. V lost 6 bases to trimming and J lost 2 bases; unmatched junction nucleotides: 7. The germline V gene encodes CDR1 MDHEN and CDR2 SYDVKM. The CDR3 is made up of 14 amino acids. DNA of the CDR3: TGTGCCAGCAGCGCCCCCGGGACTACCTACGAGCAGTACTTC. Amino acid sequence: CASSAPGTTYEQYF. The complete variable domain, with remaining parts taken from reference TRBV28 and TRBJ2-7, reads DVKVTQSSRYLVKRTGEKVFLECVQDMDHENMFWYRQDPGLGLRLIYFSYDVKMKEKGDIPEGYSVSREKKERFSLILESASTNQTSMYLCASSAPGTTYEQYFGPGTRLTVT.

This clone was recorded a few times. The chain has TRBV19 and TRBJ1-5, with D possibly TRBD1 on 6 matching bases. CDR1 is LNHDA and CDR2 is SQIVND in the germline V gene (reference sequence). V was trimmed by 8 bases and J by 7 bases, leaving 15 bases between them. CDR3 length equals 13 residues. This chain's CDR3 is CASRQTGNQPQHF. DNA for the CDR3: TGTGCCAGTCGACAGACAGGTAACCAGCCCCAGCATTTT.

The chain joins TRBV5-4 to TRBJ2-1; 8 nucleotides match TRBD2. J was trimmed by 0 bases and V by 3 bases; bases with no gene match: 8. The CDR3 spans 17 residues. CDR1 is SGHNT and CDR2 is YYREEE in the germline V gene (reference sequence). In DNA form, the CDR3 reads TGTGCCAGCAGCTCCCCCGGGGGGGGCAGCTCCTACAATGAGCAGTTCTTC. Its protein product is CASSSPGGGSSYNEQFF.

CDR3 DNA: TGTGCCAGCAGCCAAGACCTAGCGGAGCCCACCGGGGAGCTGTTTTTT. Its translation is CASSQDLAEPTGELFF. V gene TRBV4-2 combines with J gene TRBJ2-2; 7 bases are a match to TRBD2. Trimming at V came to 0 bases and at J to 4 bases, leaving 5 bases not matched to a gene. CDR3 length: 16 amino acids. Germline values: CDR1 LGHNA, CDR2 YNFKEQ.

The chain's CDR3 is CASSIPDTTGKYYNEQFF. The CDR3 region has the DNA TGTGCCAGTAGTATTCCCGACACAACAGGGAAATATTACAATGAGCAGTTCTTC. The chain links TRBV19 to TRBJ2-1; a possible D gene is TRBD1 (6 bases). The CDR3 is 18 amino acids. In germline, CDR1 is LNHDA, CDR2 SQIVND (reference sequence). V was clipped by 3 bases and J by 4 bases, with 22 bases between them. Drawing the rest from reference TRBV19 and TRBJ2-1, the complete variable domain is DGGITQSPKYLFRKEGQNVTLSCEQNLNHDAMYWYRQDPGQGLRLIYYSQIVNDFQKGDIAEGYSVSREKKESFPLTVTSAQKNPTAFYLCASSIPDTTGKYYNEQFFGPGTRLTVL.

This clone has ten or more counts. The chain joins TRBV19 to TRBJ2-1; 11 bases agree with TRBD2. Germline values: CDR1 LNHDA, CDR2 SQIVND (reference sequence). This CDR3 is 18 amino acids long. V shed 4 bases and J 0 bases; nucleotides not matched to a gene: 8. For the CDR3, the DNA is TGTGCCAGTAGTACCGGGACTAGCGGTGAGAGCTCCTACAATGAGCAGTTCTTC. Protein product: CASSTGTSGESSYNEQFF.

The chain employs TRBV9 and TRBJ2-7, with 10 bases fitting TRBD2. CDR1 is SGDLS and CDR2 is YYNGEE in the germline V gene. Trimming at V came to 1 base and at J to 5 bases, leaving 12 bases not matched to a gene. CDR3 length: 17 amino acids. The DNA for the CDR3 is TGTGCCAGCAGCGTAAATAGGGAGCGGGAGGGCCTAGACGAGCAGTACTTC. This gives the protein CASSVNREREGLDEQYF.

V gene TRBV5-6 combines with J gene TRBJ2-3, with D uncertain. Trimming took off 4 bases at V and 2 bases at J, with 14 bases between the two ends. CDR1 and CDR2 from the germline V gene are SGHDT and YYEEEE. CDR3 length: 15 amino acids. CDR3 DNA: TGTGCCAGCAGCCCGGTGTCCCTGGTCACAGATACGCAGTATTTT. Amino acid sequence: CASSPVSLVTDTQYF. The full variable domain, completed using reference TRBV5-6 and TRBJ2-3, is DAGVTQSPTHLIKTRGQQVTLRCSPKSGHDTVSWYQQALGQGPQFIFQYYEEEERQRGNFPDRFSGHQFPNYSSELNVNALLLGDSALYLCASSPVSLVTDTQYFGPGTRLTVL.

The chain employs TRBV11-3 and TRBJ2-1; TRBD2 aligns across 9 bases. The CDR3 totals 17 residues. The germline V gene encodes CDR1 SGHNT and CDR2 YENEEA. Trimming removed 4 bases from V and 0 bases from J; junction bases left unmatched: 7. The CDR3 coding sequence is TGTGCCAGCAGCTCGCGACTAGCGGCTAGCTCCTACAATGAGCAGTTCTTC. Translation gives CASSSRLAASSYNEQFF.

CDR3 DNA sequence: TGTGCCAGTAGTATGTACGGGGAAGGGCCCCAGCATTTT. Its protein is CASSMYGEGPQHF. This sequence joins TRBV19 and TRBJ1-5; D unresolved. This CDR3 is 13 amino acids long. The germline V gene encodes CDR1 LNHDA and CDR2 SQIVND (reference sequence). V lost 3 bases to trimming and J lost 9 bases, with 12 bases between them.

This chain links TRBV10-3 with TRBJ2-5, with D maybe TRBD1 (6 bases). This CDR3 contains 15 residues. The V gene lost 0 bases and the J gene lost 6 bases, with 14 bases spanning the gap. Germline V gives CDR1 ENHRY, CDR2 SYGVKD. The CDR3 nucleotides read TGTGCCATCAGTGAGTCACAGGGACGAGGAAAGACCCAGTACTTC. It encodes CAISESQGRGKTQYF.

This chain links TRBV7-3 with TRBJ2-1; D gene ambiguous. The CDR3 has 14 amino acids. Germline loops: CDR1 SGHTA, CDR2 FQGTGA. Trimming pared 5 bases from V and 6 bases from J, leaving 14 bases between. CDR3 in amino acids: CASSPAIAGNEQFF. CDR3 DNA: TGTGCCAGCAGCCCCGCTATTGCCGGCAATGAGCAGTTCTTC.

The genes are TRBV7-3 and TRBJ2-3, with 11 bases fitting TRBD1. The V gene's germline CDR1 is SGHTA and CDR2 FQGTGA. V was clipped by 5 bases and J by 5 bases; unmatched bases: 9. The CDR3 extends over 16 amino acids. CDR3 protein: CASSQTGTGGGDTQYF. CDR3 DNA sequence: TGTGCCAGCAGCCAAACCGGGACAGGGGGTGGAGATACGCAGTATTTT.

The chain joins TRBV28 to TRBJ2-7; 16 positions agree with TRBD2. The CDR3 spans 16 residues. Germline assignment: CDR1 MDHEN and CDR2 SYDVKM. After removal of 3 bases from V and 6 bases from J, the junction contained 5 bases not matched to a gene. CDR3 sequence (DNA): TGTGCCAGCAGTTTTCCCGGGACTAGCGGGAGGGCCGAGCAGTACTTC. Its translation: CASSFPGTSGRAEQYF.

This chain uses TRBV21-1 with TRBJ2-2; the DNA was not used to check the table's D call, TRBD2. TRBV21-1 is an annotated pseudogene. The CDR3 is 17 amino acids. The CDR3 DNA follows: TGTGCCAGCAGCGGAAAGGGACTAGCTAGGGAGTCCGGGGAGCTGTTTTTT. Protein: CASSGKGLARESGELFF.